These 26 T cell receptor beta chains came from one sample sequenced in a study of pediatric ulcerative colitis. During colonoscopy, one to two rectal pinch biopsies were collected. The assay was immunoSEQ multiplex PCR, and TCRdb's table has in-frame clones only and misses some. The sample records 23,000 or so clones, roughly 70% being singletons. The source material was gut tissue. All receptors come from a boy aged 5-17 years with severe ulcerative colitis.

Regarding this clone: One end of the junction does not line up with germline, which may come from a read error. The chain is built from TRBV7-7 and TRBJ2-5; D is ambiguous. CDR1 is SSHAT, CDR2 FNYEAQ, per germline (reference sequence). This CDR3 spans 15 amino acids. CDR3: CASSSGRSYQETQYF. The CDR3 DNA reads TGTGCTAGCAGCTCGGGCAGGTCTTATCAAGAGACCCAGTACTTC.

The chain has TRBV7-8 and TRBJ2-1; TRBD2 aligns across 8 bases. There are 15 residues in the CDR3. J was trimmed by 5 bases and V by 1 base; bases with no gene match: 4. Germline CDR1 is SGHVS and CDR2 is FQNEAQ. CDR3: CASSLVAGGNNEQFF. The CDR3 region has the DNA TGTGCCAGCAGCTTAGTGGCGGGGGGCAACAATGAGCAGTTCTTC.

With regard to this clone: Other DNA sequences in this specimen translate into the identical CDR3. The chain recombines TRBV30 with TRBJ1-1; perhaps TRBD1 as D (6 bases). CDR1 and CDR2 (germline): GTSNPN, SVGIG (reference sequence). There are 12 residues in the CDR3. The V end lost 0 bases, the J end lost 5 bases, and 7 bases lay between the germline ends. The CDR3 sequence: CAWSVRGTEAFF. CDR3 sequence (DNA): TGTGCCTGGAGTGTAAGGGGGACTGAAGCTTTCTTT.

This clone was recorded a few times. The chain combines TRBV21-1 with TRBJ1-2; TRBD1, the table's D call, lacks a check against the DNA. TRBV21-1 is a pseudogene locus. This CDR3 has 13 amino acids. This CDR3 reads CASIGTGAGGYTF. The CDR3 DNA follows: TGTGCCAGCATCGGGACAGGGGCGGGTGGCTACACCTTC.

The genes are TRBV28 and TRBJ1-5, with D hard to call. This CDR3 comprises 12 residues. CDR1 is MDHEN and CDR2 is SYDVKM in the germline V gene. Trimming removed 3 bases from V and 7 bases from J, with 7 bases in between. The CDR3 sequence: CASSFFEQPQHF. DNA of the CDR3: TGTGCCAGCAGTTTTTTCGAGCAGCCCCAGCATTTT.

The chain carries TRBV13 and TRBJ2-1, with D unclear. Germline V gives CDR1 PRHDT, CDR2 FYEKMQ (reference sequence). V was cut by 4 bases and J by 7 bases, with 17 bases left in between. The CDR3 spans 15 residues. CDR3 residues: CASSSTDGPENEQFF. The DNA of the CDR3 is TGTGCCAGCAGCTCTACAGACGGCCCTGAGAATGAGCAGTTCTTC.

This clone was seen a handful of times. The CDR3 sequence is CASSLEVKGGILHF. The CDR3 DNA follows: TGTGCCAGCAGCTTAGAAGTGAAGGGAGGTATCCTCCACTTT. The chain employs TRBV7-9 and TRBJ1-6; no firm D call. The CDR3 has 14 amino acids. Germline-derived CDR1 and CDR2 are SEHNR and FQNEAQ (reference sequence). Deletions cut 1 base from V and 15 bases from J, with 16 bases between. The full variable domain, its missing parts supplied by reference TRBV7-9 and TRBJ1-6, is DTGVSQNPRHKITKRGQNVTFRCDPISEHNRLYWYRQTLGQGPEFLTYFQNEAQLEKSRLLSDRFSAERPKGSFSTLEIQRTEQGDSAMYLCASSLEVKGGILHFGNGTRLTVT.

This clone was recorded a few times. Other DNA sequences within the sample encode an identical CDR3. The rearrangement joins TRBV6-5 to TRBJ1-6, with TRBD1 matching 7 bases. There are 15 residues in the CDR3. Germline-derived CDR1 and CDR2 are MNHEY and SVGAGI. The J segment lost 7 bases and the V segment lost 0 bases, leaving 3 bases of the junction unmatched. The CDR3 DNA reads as TGTGCCAGCAGTTACTCGGGACAGAGAAATTCACCCCTCCACTTT. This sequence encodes CASSYSGQRNSPLHF.

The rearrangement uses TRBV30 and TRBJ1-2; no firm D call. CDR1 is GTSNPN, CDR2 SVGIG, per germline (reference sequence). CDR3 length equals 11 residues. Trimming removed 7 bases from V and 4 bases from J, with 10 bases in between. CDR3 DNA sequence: TGTGCCTACCGGGCTAGCTATGGCTACACCTTC. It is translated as CAYRASYGYTF.

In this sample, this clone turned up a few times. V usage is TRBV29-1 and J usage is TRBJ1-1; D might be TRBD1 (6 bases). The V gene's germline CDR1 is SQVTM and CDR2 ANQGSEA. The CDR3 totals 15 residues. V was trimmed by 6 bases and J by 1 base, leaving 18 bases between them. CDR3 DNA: TGCAGCGTGGGGGAACCCAGGGGCGCGAACACTGAAGCTTTCTTT. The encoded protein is CSVGEPRGANTEAFF.

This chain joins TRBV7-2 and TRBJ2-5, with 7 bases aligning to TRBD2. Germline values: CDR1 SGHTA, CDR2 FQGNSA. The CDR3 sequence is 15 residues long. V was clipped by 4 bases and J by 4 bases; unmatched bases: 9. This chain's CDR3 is CASSSFGGELETQYF. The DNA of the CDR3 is TGTGCCAGCAGCTCCTTTGGGGGGGAGTTAGAGACCCAGTACTTC.

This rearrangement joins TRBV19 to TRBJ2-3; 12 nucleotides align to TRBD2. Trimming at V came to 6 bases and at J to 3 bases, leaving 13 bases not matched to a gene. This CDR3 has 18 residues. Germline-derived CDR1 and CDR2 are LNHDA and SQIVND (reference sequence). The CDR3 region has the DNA TGTGCCAGTAGGGCTAGCGGGGGGGCCCGGGGTCGAACAGATACGCAGTATTTT. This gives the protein CASRASGGARGRTDTQYF.

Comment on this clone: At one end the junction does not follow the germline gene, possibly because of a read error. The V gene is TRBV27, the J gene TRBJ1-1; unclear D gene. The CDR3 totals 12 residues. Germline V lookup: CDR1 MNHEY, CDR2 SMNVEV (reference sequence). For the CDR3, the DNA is TGTGCCAGCAGTTTACGATACGGGCCTCTTAACTTT. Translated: CASSLRYGPLNF.

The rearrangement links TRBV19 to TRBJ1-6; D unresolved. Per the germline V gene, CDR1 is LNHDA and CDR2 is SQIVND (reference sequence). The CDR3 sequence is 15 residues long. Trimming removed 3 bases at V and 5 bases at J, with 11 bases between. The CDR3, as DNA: TGTGCCAGTAGTATCGGGCCTGTTAATAATTCACCCCTCCACTTT. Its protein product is CASSIGPVNNSPLHF.

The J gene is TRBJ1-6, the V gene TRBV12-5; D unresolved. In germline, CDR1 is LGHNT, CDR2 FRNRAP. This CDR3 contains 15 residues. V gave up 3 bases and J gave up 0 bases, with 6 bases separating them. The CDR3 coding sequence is TGTGCTAGTGGTTTCGGCAGCTCCTATAATTCACCCCTCCACTTT. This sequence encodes CASGFGSSYNSPLHF.

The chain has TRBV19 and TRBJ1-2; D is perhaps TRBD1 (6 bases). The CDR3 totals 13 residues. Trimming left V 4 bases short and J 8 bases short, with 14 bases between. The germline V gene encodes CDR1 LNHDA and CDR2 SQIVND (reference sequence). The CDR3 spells CASSTHRVKGYTF. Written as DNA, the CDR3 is TGTGCCAGTAGTACCCACAGGGTAAAAGGCTACACCTTC.

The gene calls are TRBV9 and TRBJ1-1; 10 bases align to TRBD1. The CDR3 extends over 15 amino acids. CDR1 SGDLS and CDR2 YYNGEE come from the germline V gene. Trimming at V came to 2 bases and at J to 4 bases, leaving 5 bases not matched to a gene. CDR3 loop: CASSVGGQGITEAFF. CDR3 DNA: TGTGCCAGCAGCGTGGGGGGACAGGGGATCACTGAAGCTTTCTTT.

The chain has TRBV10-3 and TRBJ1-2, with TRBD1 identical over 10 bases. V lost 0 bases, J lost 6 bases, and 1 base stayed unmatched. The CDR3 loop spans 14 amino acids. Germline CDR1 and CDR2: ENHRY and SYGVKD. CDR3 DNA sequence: TGTGCCATCAGTGAGTCGACAGGGGGCAATGGCTACACCTTC. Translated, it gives CAISESTGGNGYTF.

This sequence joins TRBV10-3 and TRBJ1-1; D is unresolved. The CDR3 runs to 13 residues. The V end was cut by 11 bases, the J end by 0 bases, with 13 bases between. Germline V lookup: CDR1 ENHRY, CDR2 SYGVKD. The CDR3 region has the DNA TGTGCCGTCCAAGGCGACATGAACACTGAAGCTTTCTTT. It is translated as CAVQGDMNTEAFF.

This chain's CDR3 is CASSDLGRAQETQYF. CDR3 sequence (DNA): TGTGCCAGCAGTGATCTGGGACGGGCCCAAGAGACCCAGTACTTC. The V call is TRBV25-1, the J call TRBJ2-5; TRBD1 or TRBD2 may be the D gene (5 bases each). Germline assignment: CDR1 MGHDK and CDR2 SYGVNS. Trimming left V 3 bases short and J 1 base short, with 12 bases between. This CDR3 spans 15 amino acids.

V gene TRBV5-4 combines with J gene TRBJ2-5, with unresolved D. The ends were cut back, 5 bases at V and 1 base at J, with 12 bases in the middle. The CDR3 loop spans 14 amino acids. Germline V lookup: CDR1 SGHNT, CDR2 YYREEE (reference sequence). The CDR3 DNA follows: TGTGCCAGCAGTCCTACACTGACCCAAGAGACCCAGTACTTC. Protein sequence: CASSPTLTQETQYF.

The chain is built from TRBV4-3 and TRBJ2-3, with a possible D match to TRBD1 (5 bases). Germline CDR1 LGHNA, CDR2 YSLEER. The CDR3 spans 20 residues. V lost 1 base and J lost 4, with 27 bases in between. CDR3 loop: CASSQGWVMSGQDGPDTQYF. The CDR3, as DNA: TGCGCCAGCAGCCAAGGGTGGGTTATGTCCGGACAAGACGGCCCAGATACGCAGTATTTT.

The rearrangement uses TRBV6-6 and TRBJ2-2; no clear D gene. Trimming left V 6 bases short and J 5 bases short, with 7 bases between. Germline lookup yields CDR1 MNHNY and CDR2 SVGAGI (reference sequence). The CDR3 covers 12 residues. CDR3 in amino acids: CASRQSTGELFF. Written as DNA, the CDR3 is TGTGCCAGCAGACAGTCTACCGGGGAGCTGTTTTTT.

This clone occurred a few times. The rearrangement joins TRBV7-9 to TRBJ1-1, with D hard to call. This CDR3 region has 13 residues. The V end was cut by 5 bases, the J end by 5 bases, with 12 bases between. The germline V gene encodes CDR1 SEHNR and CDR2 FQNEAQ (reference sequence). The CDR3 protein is CASSTQQGTEAFF. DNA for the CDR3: TGTGCCAGCAGCACTCAACAAGGGACTGAAGCTTTCTTT.

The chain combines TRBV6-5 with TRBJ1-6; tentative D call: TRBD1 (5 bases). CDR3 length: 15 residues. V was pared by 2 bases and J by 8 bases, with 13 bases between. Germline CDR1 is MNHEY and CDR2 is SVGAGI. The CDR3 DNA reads TGTGCCAGCAGTTACGGTCAGCCGACAGATTCACCCCTCCACTTT. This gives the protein CASSYGQPTDSPLHF.

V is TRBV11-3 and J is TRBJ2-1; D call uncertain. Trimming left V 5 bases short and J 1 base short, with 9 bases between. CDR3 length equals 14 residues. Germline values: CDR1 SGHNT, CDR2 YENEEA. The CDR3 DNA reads TGTGCCAGCAGCCACGAAGGGTCCTACAATGAGCAGTTCTTC. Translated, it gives CASSHEGSYNEQFF.